The 2 T cell receptor beta chains given below trace back to one sample, sequenced in a study of blood T cell repertoires in COVID-19. Produced via immunoSEQ multiplex PCR; TCRdb's table is partial and in-frame only. Of around 120,000 clones listed, about 80% are singletons. Specimen: peripheral blood. The receptors originated from a human donor in a cohort sampled during active COVID-19.

The chain uses TRBV5-1 and TRBJ2-1; D is uncertain. Trimming shortened V by 0 bases and J by 0 bases, and 7 bases separated the two germline ends. This CDR3 is 15 amino acids long. CDR1 and CDR2 (germline): SGHRS, YFSETQ. CDR3 bases: TGCGCCAGCAGCTTGGATTCAGGCTCCTACAATGAGCAGTTCTTC. Translation: CASSLDSGSYNEQFF.

Here the CDR3 reads CASSLTNTGELFF. The CDR3 DNA sequence: TGTGCCAGCAGCCTCACAAACACCGGGGAGCTGTTTTTT. The rearrangement links TRBV5-6 to TRBJ2-2; D ambiguous. The CDR3 spans 13 residues. V gave up 4 bases and J gave up 2 bases, with 6 bases separating them. Per the germline V gene, CDR1 is SGHDT and CDR2 is YYEEEE.